This record covers a single T cell receptor (beta chain). The antigen remains unidentified. This sample was taken from a study of cytomegalovirus exposure and HLA in healthy donors. The study's findings and limits: Sequencing likely generated an artifact that appeared as a cluster of highly shared sequence variants. A later look showed TCR association rates differing by HLA locus, highest for DRB1 and lowest for HLA-C.

60 Vbeta and 13 Jbeta primers were used in PCR. The authors' processing: An analysis performed later counted 70 million to 90 million unique TCR beta chains (roughly 11 million of them shared). Method: immunoSEQ multiplex PCR; TCRdb's copy keeps in-frame clones and lacks some. D and trimming come from the DNA, and the V and J calls and clone size come from that table. The listing contains approximately 210,000 clones. The TCR was taken from a woman aged 30 to 39 in good health and CMV-seropositive. Sequencing was carried out using PBMCs.

CDR3 sequence (DNA): TGTGCCAGCTCACCAGAACCAGGTAACGGCGCTGAAGCTTTCTTT. Translation gives CASSPEPGNGAEAFF. V usage is TRBV18 and J usage is TRBJ1-1; D unresolved. This CDR3 spans 15 amino acids. The germline V gene encodes CDR1 KGHSH and CDR2 LQKENI. The V end was cut by 2 bases, the J end by 6 bases, with 16 bases between.